This T cell receptor beta chain was captured in a study of spatial heterogeneity in lung cancer. On the study more broadly: A consistent excess of beta-chain over alpha-chain sequences was detected. General observations from the study: How many expanded intratumoral alpha and beta TCRs were present tracked the tumor mutation count, which was a count of nonsynonymous mutations.

The presence of a unique molecular identifier marked each TCR cDNA molecule. TCRdb re-called the 5' RACE reads with MiXCR, one entry per CDR3 protein. Of some 13,000 distinct CDR3 sequences listed, about 4% are singletons. This clonotype has a count of ten or more. Its specificity is unknown. This CDR3 has 16 residues. Trimming at V came to 0 bases and at J to 2 bases, leaving 3 bases not matched to a gene. Per the germline V gene, CDR1 is MGHRA and CDR2 is YSYEKL. Time point noted: sample taken at primary tumor resection. The source of this sequence is a male donor with early-stage non-small cell lung cancer. The V gene is TRBV4-1, the J gene TRBJ2-3; 9 bases line up with TRBD2. The sequenced sample was lung tumor tissue, obtained at surgery. This CDR3 is CASSQDRGRATDTQYF. The CDR3 bases are TGCGCCAGCAGCCAAGATCGCGGGAGGGCCACAGATACGCAGTATTTT.